The 5 T cell receptor beta chains listed next were all sequenced from one sample in a study of T cell repertoires in cytomegalovirus infection. TCRdb processed the reads anew with MiXCR; each CDR3 protein has one entry. The sample lists some 300,000 distinct CDR3 sequences; approximately 10% were seen once. Material: PBMCs. These receptor sequences come from a human donor in good health (CMV status not recorded). Some clones in this sample may be carry-over from other donors' samples.

The chain is built from TRBV20-1 and TRBJ2-6; D possibly matches TRBD1 or TRBD2 (5 bases each). The germline CDR1 and CDR2 sequences are DFQATT and SNEGSKA (reference sequence). The CDR3 consists of 18 residues. The V end lost 1 base, the J end lost 1 base, and 17 bases lay between the germline ends. This CDR3 reads CSARVNQGEKSGANVLTF. Written as DNA, the CDR3 is TGCAGTGCTAGAGTTAACCAAGGGGAGAAGTCTGGGGCCAACGTCCTGACTTTC.

The CDR3 loop is CASSPDRGTTNEQFF. In nucleotides, the CDR3 is TGTGCCAGCAGTCCGGACAGGGGAACGACGAATGAGCAGTTCTTC. The rearrangement uses TRBV2 and TRBJ2-1, with 9 bases matching TRBD1. The CDR3 sequence is 15 residues long. Germline V gene sequence: CDR1 SNHLY, CDR2 FYNNEI. V lost 5 bases, J lost 7 bases, and 9 bases stayed unmatched.

This clonotype was seen many times. This rearrangement joins TRBV7-9 to TRBJ2-2; D gene ambiguous. V was pared by 5 bases and J by 1 base, with 11 bases between. The CDR3 extends over 15 amino acids. Germline V gives CDR1 SEHNR, CDR2 FQNEAQ (reference sequence). The CDR3 region has the DNA TGTGCCAGCAGCCCAAGGGCTTGGAACACCGGGGAGCTGTTTTTT. This encodes CASSPRAWNTGELFF.

At least ten counts were recorded for this clonotype. The chain carries TRBV28 and TRBJ1-5; possible D gene TRBD1, 5 bases. Germline V gene data show CDR1 as MDHEN and CDR2 as SYDVKM. This CDR3 contains 16 residues. V lost 3 bases to trimming and J lost 2 bases, with 14 bases between them. The CDR3 sequence is CASSLGGGRRNQPQHF. Here the CDR3 DNA reads TGTGCCAGCAGTTTGGGGGGAGGTCGGCGCAATCAGCCCCAGCATTTT.

Many counts were recorded for this clonotype. The chain combines TRBV19 with TRBJ2-4; the match to TRBD2 covers 10 bases. This CDR3 spans 16 amino acids. CDR1 and CDR2 from the germline V gene are LNHDA and SQIVND (reference sequence). Losses at the gene ends were 5 bases for V and 4 bases for J; bases not matched to a gene: 8. The CDR3 nucleotides are TGTGCCAGTAGTCCAGAGCGGGGGGGCCGAAAAAACATTCAGTACTTC. This codes for CASSPERGGRKNIQYF.